The sample holds one count of the clone carrying this TCR beta chain. This entry is derived from a study of T cell changes during pregnancy in multiple sclerosis. Repertoires were generated with immunoSEQ multiplex PCR, while TCRdb's copy carries only in-frame clones and drops some. The sample shows around 72,000 clones, about 89% of them seen only once. In germline, CDR1 is SGHRS, CDR2 YFSETQ. V gave up 0 bases and J gave up 4 bases; unmatched junction bases: 4. This CDR3 is built from 15 residues. The chain links TRBV5-1 to TRBJ2-1; 7 bases are a match to TRBD1. The receptor was isolated from a female donor with multiple sclerosis, enrolled in a pregnancy study. The sequences come from CD4+ T cells from peripheral blood mononuclear cells, collected before pregnancy. CDR3 sequence reads: CASSLGQGLYNEQFF. In DNA, the CDR3 is TGCGCCAGCAGCTTGGGACAGGGTCTTTACAATGAGCAGTTCTTC.